One sample yielded the 14 T cell receptor beta chains listed below, sequenced in a study of T cell responses to AZD1222 COVID-19 vaccine (dated by TCRdb to the early 2020s). The method was the immunoSEQ multiplex PCR assay. TCRdb took over this immuneACCESS table, retaining in-frame rearrangements with V and J assigned. Such tables are incomplete; in checked studies, under half of the missing clones stem from an unresolved V gene, and the remainder is unexplained. Recorded for this sample are some 120,000 clones; about nine tenths of them occurred a single time. The ten largest clones capture 3.5% to 5% of the sample. In the paper's terms, the time point label means: baseline before first vaccination. The sequencing used peripheral blood, collected on day 0 of AZD1222 vaccination. The receptors were gathered from an adult in good health.

The table lists this clone with a few counts. The chain's CDR3 is CSLAPWGEQYF. The CDR3 DNA is TGCAGTCTTGCCCCCTGGGGCGAGCAGTACTTC. The V call is TRBV29-1, the J call TRBJ2-7; D is ambiguous. Per the germline V gene, CDR1 is SQVTM and CDR2 is ANQGSEA. This CDR3 contains 11 residues.

V usage is TRBV5-1 and J usage is TRBJ1-6, with 7 bases lining up with TRBD1. Per germline, CDR1 SGHRS and CDR2 YFSETQ. This CDR3 is built from 15 residues. V lost 4 bases to trimming and J lost 7 bases; unmatched junction nucleotides: 8. This chain's CDR3 is CASSLDQGVNSPLHF. Written as DNA, the CDR3 is TGCGCCAGCAGCCTAGACCAGGGGGTGAATTCACCCCTCCACTTT. The whole variable domain, remainder taken from reference TRBV5-1 and TRBJ1-6, is KAGVTQTPRYLIKTRGQQVTLSCSPISGHRSVSWYQQTPGQGLQFLFEYFSETQRNKGNFPGRFSGRQFSNSRSEMNVSTLELGDSALYLCASSLDQGVNSPLHFGNGTRLTVT.

This clone was seen a single time. The chain links TRBV27 to TRBJ1-2, with 8 bases lining up with TRBD1. CDR3 size: 13 residues. Germline CDR1 is MNHEY and CDR2 is SMNVEV (reference sequence). The trim removed 5 bases at V and 6 bases at J, leaving 5 bases unmatched. The CDR3 DNA reads as TGTGCCAGCAGTGGACAGGGCTTAGATGGCTACACCTTC. Its protein is CASSGQGLDGYTF.

V gene TRBV5-8 combines with J gene TRBJ2-6; TRBD1 agrees at 7 bases. CDR1 is SGHTS and CDR2 is YDEGEE in the germline V gene. The CDR3 is 15 residues long. V trimming: 5 bases; J trimming: 4 bases; junction bases outside the gene matches: 6. The CDR3 protein is CASSPTGTGANVLTF. CDR3 in DNA: TGTGCCAGCAGTCCGACAGGGACCGGGGCCAACGTCCTGACTTTC.

The chain joins TRBV5-1 to TRBJ1-6; D gene uncertain. CDR1 is SGHRS, CDR2 YFSETQ, per germline. The V gene lost 3 bases and the J gene lost 8 bases, with 12 bases spanning the gap. The CDR3 spans 14 residues. CDR3 sequence (DNA): TGCGCCAGCAGCTCTACAAACGGTGATTCACCCCTCCACTTT. Residues: CASSSTNGDSPLHF.

CDR3 amino acids: CASSLGLAGGSFTDTQYF. For the CDR3, the DNA is TGTGCCAGCAGCCTGGGACTAGCGGGGGGCAGTTTCACAGATACGCAGTATTTT. The V gene is TRBV7-9, the J gene TRBJ2-3; 15 bases are a match to TRBD2. Germline V gives CDR1 SEHNR, CDR2 FQNEAQ (reference sequence). V was clipped by 5 bases and J by 2 bases; unmatched bases: 8. CDR3 size: 18 residues. Supplemented by reference TRBV7-9 and TRBJ2-3, the full variable domain reads DTGVSQNPRHKITKRGQNVTFRCDPISEHNRLYWYRQTLGQGPEFLTYFQNEAQLEKSRLLSDRFSAERPKGSFSTLEIQRTEQGDSAMYLCASSLGLAGGSFTDTQYFGPGTRLTVL.

The chain links TRBV2 to TRBJ2-7, with 11 positions matching TRBD1. The length of the CDR3 is 15 residues. V lost 5 bases and J lost 6; bases outside the gene matches: 9. Germline V gene lookup returns CDR1 SNHLY and CDR2 FYNNEI. CDR3 sequence (DNA): TGTGCCAGCAGTCTCGGGACAGGGGGTATAGGCGAGCAGTACTTC. Translating it yields CASSLGTGGIGEQYF.

V usage is TRBV2 and J usage is TRBJ2-4; weak D call: TRBD1 (6 bases). Deletions cut 6 bases from V and 0 bases from J, with 18 bases between. The CDR3 covers 17 residues. Germline V gene data show CDR1 as SNHLY and CDR2 as FYNNEI. This chain's CDR3 is CASRKDGQTIAKNIQYF. CDR3 DNA: TGTGCCAGCAGGAAGGATGGACAGACTATAGCCAAAAACATTCAGTACTTC.

The V call is TRBV29-1, the J call TRBJ1-1; possible D gene TRBD1, 5 bases. V shed 6 bases and J shed 1 base, with 12 bases lying between them. The CDR3 spans 13 residues. Per germline, CDR1 SQVTM and CDR2 ANQGSEA. CDR3 bases: TGCAGCGTAACGGGACCGACGAACACTGAAGCTTTCTTT. Its protein is CSVTGPTNTEAFF.

The gene calls are TRBV10-2 and TRBJ2-3; 7 bases are a match to TRBD2. Germline CDR1 reads WSHSY; CDR2 reads SAAADI. The CDR3 totals 15 residues. V trimming: 2 bases; J trimming: 1 base; junction bases outside the gene matches: 3. This chain's CDR3 is CASSEASGRTDTQYF. Written as DNA, the CDR3 is TGCGCCAGCAGTGAGGCTAGCGGACGCACAGATACGCAGTATTTT.

The chain couples TRBV5-1 to TRBJ2-1, with 12 bases fitting TRBD1. CDR3 length: 15 amino acids. V gave up 5 bases and J gave up 6 bases; unmatched junction bases: 6. The germline CDR1 and CDR2 sequences are SGHRS and YFSETQ. The CDR3 DNA reads as TGCGCCAGCAGTTGGGCGGGACAGGGGGCCAATGAGCAGTTCTTC. Translation gives CASSWAGQGANEQFF.

The rearrangement uses TRBV5-4 and TRBJ2-3, with D unclear. V lost 2 bases and J lost 6, with 10 bases in between. This CDR3 is 13 amino acids long. Germline V gene lookup returns CDR1 SGHNT and CDR2 YYREEE (reference sequence). The CDR3 sequence: CASSFPRSDTQYF. As DNA, the CDR3 is TGTGCCAGCAGCTTCCCACGGTCCGATACGCAGTATTTT.

V usage is TRBV7-2 and J usage is TRBJ1-5; D unclear. The length of the CDR3 is 13 residues. The germline V gene encodes CDR1 SGHTA and CDR2 FQGNSA. Trimming left V 1 base short and J 5 bases short, with 6 bases between. CDR3 sequence reads: CASSLEGHQPQHF. The CDR3 DNA sequence: TGTGCCAGCAGCTTAGAGGGCCATCAGCCCCAGCATTTT.

The V gene is TRBV12-3 or TRBV12-4, the J gene TRBJ2-7, with D possibly TRBD2 on 6 matching bases. The V end lost 10 bases, the J end lost 3 bases, and 16 bases lay between the germline ends. The CDR3 runs 13 residues. CDR3 sequence: CANRGTGDYEQYF. CDR3 sequence (DNA): TGTGCCAACCGGGGGACTGGAGACTACGAGCAGTACTTC.